The rows below give T cell receptor beta chains drawn from one sample of a study of blood T cell repertoires in COVID-19. Measured with immunoSEQ multiplex PCR; TCRdb has only the in-frame clones, and not every one. Here the sample spans around 24,000 clones, 90% being singletons. The specimen was peripheral blood. The origin of the receptors is a woman in her fifties or sixties with active COVID-19. The CDR3 runs from the conserved cysteine through the conserved F or W. Each record gives: CDR3 length, D gene, V gene, J gene, clone size, CDR3 protein, CDR3 DNA. The D gene is left open where the match is weak. For some rows the clone size is stated as once, few or many, or as a class when expanded; others skip it.

>16|TRBD1|TRBV28|TRBJ1-2|-
CAAWGGQGPDRYGYTF
TGTGCCGCCTGGGGCGGACAGGGGCCGGATAGGTATGGCTACACCTTC
>14|TRBD2|TRBV28|TRBJ2-1|-
CASTTSGRIYEQFF
TGTGCCAGCACAACTAGCGGGAGGATCTATGAGCAGTTCTTC
>12|-|TRBV28|TRBJ2-1|-
CASWGRASQQFF
TGTGCCAGCTGGGGCAGGGCCAGCCAGCAGTTCTTC
>19|-|TRBV21-1|TRBJ2-1|-
CASSKDRESRTSLLHEQFF
TGTGCCAGCAGCAAAGATCGAGAGTCCAGGACTAGTCTTCTCCATGAGCAGTTCTTC
>13|-|TRBV7-8|TRBJ2-7|-
CASSLRGSYEQYF
TGTGCCAGCAGCCTGCGGGGCTCCTACGAGCAGTACTTC
>13|TRBD2|TRBV9|TRBJ2-3|-
CASSPRGEDTQYF
TGTGCCAGCAGCCCGCGGGGGGAGGATACGCAGTATTTT
>15|-|TRBV4-2|TRBJ1-5|-
CASSQEIGGDQPQHF
TGTGCCAGCAGCCAAGAGATAGGGGGGGATCAGCCCCAGCATTTT
>13|-|TRBV10-3|TRBJ2-7|-
CAISGAGPYEQYF
TGTGCCATCAGTGGGGCAGGGCCCTACGAGCAGTACTTC
>14|TRBD1|TRBV5-6|TRBJ2-5|-
CASSLVTGRETQYF
TGTGCCAGCAGCTTGGTGACAGGGCGGGAGACCCAGTACTTC
>13|TRBD1|TRBV27|TRBJ1-1|-
CASSFDRGREAFF
TGTGCCAGCAGTTTTGACAGGGGGCGAGAAGCTTTCTTT
>14|-|TRBV4-3|TRBJ2-3|-
CASSSLAPTDTQYF
TGCGCCAGCAGCAGTCTAGCGCCAACAGATACGCAGTATTTT
>14|-|TRBV5-1|TRBJ1-4|-
CASSLSDIQEKLFF
TGCGCCAGCAGCTTGTCGGACATCCAGGAAAAACTGTTTTTT
>15|TRBD1|TRBV5-6|TRBJ2-1|-
CASTSTGAPYNEQFF
TGTGCCAGCACCTCTACAGGGGCCCCGTACAATGAGCAGTTCTTC
>14|-|TRBV5-6|TRBJ2-7|once
CASSPGRGVGEQYF
TGTGCCAGCAGCCCGGGCAGGGGTGTCGGCGAGCAGTACTTC
>14|TRBD1|TRBV18|TRBJ1-5|-
CASSPGQGGQPQHF
TGTGCCAGCTCACCAGGACAGGGAGGTCAGCCCCAGCATTTT
>13|-|TRBV15|TRBJ2-5|-
CATSRASSETQYF
TGTGCCACCAGCAGGGCCTCCTCGGAGACCCAGTACTTC
>20|TRBD2|TRBV7-8|TRBJ2-5|-
CASSLRPGLAGVSRVGTQYF
TGTGCCAGCAGCTTAAGACCGGGACTAGCGGGAGTCTCCAGGGTTGGGACCCAGTACTTC
>14|-|TRBV28|TRBJ2-1|-
CASSVVSPYNEQFF
TGTGCCAGCAGTGTAGTATCTCCCTACAATGAGCAGTTCTTC
>12|-|TRBV28|TRBJ2-1|-
CASTQREYEQFF
TGTGCCAGCACCCAGAGGGAGTATGAGCAGTTCTTC
>14|-|TRBV7-9|TRBJ1-2|-
CASSDAGKTYGYTF
TGTGCCAGCAGCGACGCAGGGAAAACCTATGGCTACACCTTC
>14|-|TRBV4-2|TRBJ2-7|-
CASSQGAVPYEQYF
TGTGCCAGCAGCCAGGGGGCGGTCCCCTACGAGCAGTACTTC
>15|-|TRBV7-9|TRBJ2-7|-
CASSTEATAGWEQYF
TGTGCCAGCAGCACTGAGGCGACCGCCGGGTGGGAGCAGTACTTC
>15|-|TRBV7-9|TRBJ2-3|-
CASSLGVSGTDTQYF
TGTGCCAGCAGCTTAGGGGTAAGCGGCACAGATACGCAGTATTTT
>16|TRBD2|TRBV15|TRBJ2-5|-
CATSRGRSGSGETQYF
TGTGCCACCAGCAGAGGGCGGAGCGGGAGCGGAGAGACCCAGTACTTC
>17|-|TRBV18|TRBJ2-7|once
CASSPLPQTTGSYEQYF
TGTGCCAGCTCACCATTACCACAGACAACCGGTTCCTACGAGCAGTACTTC
>12|-|TRBV24-1|TRBJ2-5|-
CATSSLGETQYF
TGTGCCACCAGCTCCCTCGGGGAGACCCAGTACTTC
>14|TRBD2|TRBV19|TRBJ2-4|once
CASSPTAGGSIQYF
TGTGCCAGTAGTCCGACGGCCGGGGGGAGCATTCAGTACTTC
>15|TRBD1|TRBV28|TRBJ1-2|-
CASSLWAGTGVVYTF
TGTGCCAGCAGCTTGTGGGCCGGGACAGGGGTCGTGTACACCTTC
>17|-|TRBV4-1|TRBJ1-4|-
CASSQERGFFGNEKLFF
TGCGCCAGCAGCCAAGAACGGGGGTTCTTCGGGAATGAAAAACTGTTTTTT
>15|TRBD2|TRBV7-9|TRBJ2-1|-
CASSLWLAGSNEQFF
TGTGCCAGCAGCTTGTGGCTAGCGGGTTCCAATGAGCAGTTCTTC
>14|TRBD1|TRBV6-6|TRBJ2-7|-
CASSYRDRHYEQYF
TGTGCCAGCAGTTACCGGGACAGGCACTACGAGCAGTACTTC
>18|-|TRBV6-1|TRBJ1-5|few
CASTEPRGSPSFNQPQHF
TGTGCCAGCACTGAGCCCCGGGGATCCCCCTCCTTCAATCAGCCCCAGCATTTT
>17|TRBD2|TRBV6-1|TRBJ2-5|once
CASSEKGMREDRETQYF
TGTGCCAGCAGTGAAAAAGGGATGCGGGAGGATCGGGAGACCCAGTACTTC
>14|TRBD2|TRBV28|TRBJ2-1|-
CASRLAGGPNEQFF
TGTGCCAGCAGACTAGCGGGAGGGCCCAATGAGCAGTTCTTC
>14|-|TRBV10-1|TRBJ2-7|few
CASSESPVAWQAYF
TGCGCCAGCAGTGAGTCGCCCGTCGCATGGCAGGCGTACTTC
>15|-|TRBV5-6|TRBJ2-4|-
CASSFGRLAKNIQYF
TGTGCCAGCAGCTTCGGGAGACTAGCCAAAAACATTCAGTACTTC
>14|-|TRBV18|TRBJ1-5|once
CASSPWSGDQPQHF
TGTGCCAGCTCACCCTGGAGCGGAGATCAGCCCCAGCATTTT
>11|-|TRBV6-2/TRBV6-3|TRBJ2-7|once
CASSQTYEQYF
TGTGCCAGCAGTCAGACCTACGAGCAGTACTTC
>16|TRBD1|TRBV13|TRBJ2-3|-
CASSLDRGRTTDTQYF
TGTGCCAGCAGCTTGGACAGGGGACGTACGACAGATACGCAGTATTTT
>12|TRBD2|TRBV28|TRBJ2-7|-
CASSPTSGKQYF
TGTGCCAGCAGTCCGACTAGCGGGAAGCAGTACTTC
>13|-|TRBV6-6|TRBJ2-1|-
CASSTGGANEQFF
TGTGCCAGCAGTACGGGTGGGGCCAATGAGCAGTTCTTC
>14|-|TRBV11-3|TRBJ2-2|-
CASSLDRGIGELFF
TGTGCCAGCAGCTTAGATAGGGGAATCGGGGAGCTGTTTTTT